In this sample, the clone carrying this T cell receptor beta chain turned up a few times. The antigen is unknown. This sample stems from a study of identical twins. A universal primer site was added by template switching, and unique molecular identifiers were carried by the cDNA. TCRdb re-called the 5' RACE reads with MiXCR, one entry per CDR3 protein. The table has 700,000 or so distinct CDR3 sequences, 8% to 9% seen once. Findings of the study overall: Modeled out-of-frame TCR alpha sharing in monozygotic twins fell below observed levels.

Germline CDR1 MDHEN, CDR2 SYDVKM. Between the trimmed V and J ends, which lost 2 bases and 3 bases, there was a span of 7 bases. CDR3 length equals 13 residues. This sample was shared with a second study, whose subject was yellow fever vaccine responses in identical twins.

This TCR came from a woman aged 18-30 years in good health. V is TRBV28 and J is TRBJ1-2; no clear D. The sequencing input was PBMCs. The chain's CDR3 is CASSLRQHYGYTF. Written as DNA, the CDR3 is TGTGCCAGCAGTTTAAGGCAGCACTATGGCTACACCTTC.